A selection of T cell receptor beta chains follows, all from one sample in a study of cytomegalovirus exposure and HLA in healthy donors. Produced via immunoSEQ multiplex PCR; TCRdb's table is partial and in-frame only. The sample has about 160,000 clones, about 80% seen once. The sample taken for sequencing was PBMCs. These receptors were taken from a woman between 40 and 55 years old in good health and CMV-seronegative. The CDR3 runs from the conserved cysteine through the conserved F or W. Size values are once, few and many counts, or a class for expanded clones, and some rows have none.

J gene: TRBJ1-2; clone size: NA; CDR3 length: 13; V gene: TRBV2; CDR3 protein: CASSGSAGGGYTF
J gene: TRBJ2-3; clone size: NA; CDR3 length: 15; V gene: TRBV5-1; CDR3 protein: CASKVAGVIEATQYF
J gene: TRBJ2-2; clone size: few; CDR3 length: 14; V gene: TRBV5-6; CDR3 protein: CASSDGLAGGELFF
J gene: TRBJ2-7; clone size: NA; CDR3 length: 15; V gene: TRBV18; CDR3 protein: CASSPSGTGTGEQYF
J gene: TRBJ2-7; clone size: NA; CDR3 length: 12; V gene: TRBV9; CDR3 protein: CASSAQGREQYF
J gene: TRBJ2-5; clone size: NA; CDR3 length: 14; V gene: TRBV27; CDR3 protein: CANPRHQYQETQYF
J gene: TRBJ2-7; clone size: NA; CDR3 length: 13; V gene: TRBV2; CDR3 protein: CASSWTGDYEQYF
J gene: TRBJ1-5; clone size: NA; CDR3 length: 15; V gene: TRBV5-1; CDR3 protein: CASSPGGGGNQPQHF
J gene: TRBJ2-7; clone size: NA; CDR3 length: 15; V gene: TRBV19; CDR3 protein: CASSWGLEEFYEQYF
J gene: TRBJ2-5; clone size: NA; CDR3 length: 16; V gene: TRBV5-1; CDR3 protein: CASSLGLAGFWETQYF
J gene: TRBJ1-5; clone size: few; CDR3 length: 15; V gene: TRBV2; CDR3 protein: CASRELTGRNQPQHF
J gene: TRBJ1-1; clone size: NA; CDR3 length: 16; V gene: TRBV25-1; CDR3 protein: CASSEYGGDPITEAFF
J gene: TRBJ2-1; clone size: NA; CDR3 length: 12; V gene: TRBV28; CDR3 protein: CASSLLANEQFF
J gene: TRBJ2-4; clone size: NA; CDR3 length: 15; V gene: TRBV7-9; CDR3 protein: CASSVGQGAKNIQYF
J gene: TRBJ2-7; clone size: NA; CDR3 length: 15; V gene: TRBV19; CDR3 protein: CASSIVGGETYEQYF
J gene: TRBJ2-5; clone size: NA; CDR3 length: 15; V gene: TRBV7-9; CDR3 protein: CASSRDTGPQETQYF
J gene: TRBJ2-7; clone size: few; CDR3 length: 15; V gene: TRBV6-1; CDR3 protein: CASSEAAGPPYEQYF
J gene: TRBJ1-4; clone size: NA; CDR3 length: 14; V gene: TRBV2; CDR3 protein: CASSSGTSDEKLFF
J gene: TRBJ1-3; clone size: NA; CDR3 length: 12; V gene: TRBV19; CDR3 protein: CASSMGGNTIYF
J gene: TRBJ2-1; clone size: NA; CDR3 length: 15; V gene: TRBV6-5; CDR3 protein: CASRLRLAGDNEQFF
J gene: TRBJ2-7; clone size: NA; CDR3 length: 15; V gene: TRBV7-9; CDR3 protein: CASSPGTLRNYEQYF
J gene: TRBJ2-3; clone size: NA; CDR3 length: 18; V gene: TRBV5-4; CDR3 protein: CASLSRTSGAVPADTQYF
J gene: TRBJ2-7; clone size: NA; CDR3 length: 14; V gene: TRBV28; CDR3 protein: CASSLLVRAYEQYF
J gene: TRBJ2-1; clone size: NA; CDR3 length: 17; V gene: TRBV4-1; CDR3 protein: CASSRRGLAESYNEQFF
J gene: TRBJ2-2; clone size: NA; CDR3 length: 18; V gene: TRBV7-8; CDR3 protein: CASSGRLAGVGGTGELFF
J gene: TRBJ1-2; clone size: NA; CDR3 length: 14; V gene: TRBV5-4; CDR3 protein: CASSLDGLNYGYTF